This T cell receptor (beta chain) was retrieved from a study of blood T cell repertoires in COVID-19. Study summary: The origin of the acute and convalescent COVID-19 samples was the United States, Italy and Spain.

A note on this clone: The junction differs from germline at one of its ends, possibly a read error.

Sequencing used immunoSEQ multiplex PCR; TCRdb keeps in-frame clones, though not all of them. The table shows 400,000 to 450,000 clones, with approximately 92% occurring only once. The CDR3 has 15 amino acids. CDR1 and CDR2 (germline): SGHRS, YFSETQ. Material: PBMCs or T cells enriched from blood (not recorded which). The source is a man aged 25-40 years who had recovered from COVID-19. This chain joins TRBV5-1 and TRBJ1-3; D ambiguous. The chain's CDR3 is CASSLSVATGDTIYF. CDR3 in DNA: TGCGCCAGCAGCTTGTCAGTGGCTACTGGAGACACCATATATTTT. Full variable domain (remainder filled in from reference TRBV5-1 and TRBJ1-3): KAGVTQTPRYLIKTRGQQVTLSCSPISGHRSVSWYQQTPGQGLQFLFEYFSETQRNKGNFPGRFSGRQFSNSRSEMNVSTLELGDSALYLCASSLSVATGDTIYFGEGSWLTVV.